This T cell receptor (beta chain) is from a study of radiation and T cells in renal cell carcinoma. Germline V CDR1 and CDR2: SGHRS, YFSETQ. This CDR3 has 14 amino acids. V was pared by 5 bases and J by 7 bases, with 4 bases of the junction left unmatched. Only one count was recorded for this clone. Time point reported: blood 4 weeks post-SBRT, at nephrectomy. Treatment here: 15 Gy SBRT to primary tumor, nephrectomy 4 weeks later. Only in-frame clones appear in the TCRdb table, and some are missing; sequencing was by immunoSEQ multiplex PCR. The table records 40,000 to 45,000 clones, about 82% of them present only once.

V and J are TRBV5-1 and TRBJ2-1; TRBD1 matches 12 bases. The TCR sequence derives from a woman in her 70s with renal cell carcinoma. Material: blood, obtained from a patient whose treatment included radiotherapy and nephrectomy. The CDR3 coding sequence is TGCGCCAGCAGTGGGACAGGGGGCTCGAATGAGCAGTTCTTC. This gives the protein CASSGTGGSNEQFF.